The T cell receptor beta chain under discussion was sequenced for a study of molecular identifiers for immune sequencing clone quantification. With listed TCR primers and previously described methods, bulk TCR libraries were prepared. TCRdb itself ran the PCR reads through MiXCR, one entry per CDR3 protein. The data hold about 510,000 distinct CDR3 sequences, with roughly 26% observed a single time. This clonotype came up many times. Germline-derived CDR1 and CDR2 are PRHDT and FYEKMQ (reference sequence). CDR3 length equals 15 residues. The germline V and J ends were trimmed by 0 bases and 0 bases, with 7 bases remaining between them.

This TCR came from a human donor in good health. Some libraries in this study had Jurkat cell RNA spiked in. Specimen: naive CD8+ T cells from blood, with Jurkat cell RNA spiked in. Sample subset: FACS-sorted CD8+CD4-CCR7+CD45RA+ naive T cells. This chain connects TRBV13 to TRBJ2-3, with a tentative D call TRBD2 (5 bases). The CDR3 coding sequence is TGTGCCAGCAGCTTAGGACGCGGGAGCACAGATACGCAGTATTTT. This translates into CASSLGRGSTDTQYF.